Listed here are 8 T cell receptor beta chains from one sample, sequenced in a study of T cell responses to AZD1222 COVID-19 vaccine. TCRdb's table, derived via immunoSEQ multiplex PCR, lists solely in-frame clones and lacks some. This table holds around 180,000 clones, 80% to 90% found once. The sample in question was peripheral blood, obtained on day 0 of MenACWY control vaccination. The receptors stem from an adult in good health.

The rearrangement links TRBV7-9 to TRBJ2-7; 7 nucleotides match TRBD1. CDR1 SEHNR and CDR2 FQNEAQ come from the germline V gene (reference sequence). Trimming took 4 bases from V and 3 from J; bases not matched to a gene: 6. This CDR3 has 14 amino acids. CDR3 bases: TGTGCCAGCAGCTCTACGACAGGGAACTACGAGCAGTACTTC. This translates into CASSSTTGNYEQYF.

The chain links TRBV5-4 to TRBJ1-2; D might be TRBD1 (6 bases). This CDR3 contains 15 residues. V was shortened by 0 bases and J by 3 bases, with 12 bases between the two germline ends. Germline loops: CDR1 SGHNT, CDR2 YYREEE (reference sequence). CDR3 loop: CASSLGTQGYYGYTF. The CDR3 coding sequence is TGTGCCAGCAGCTTGGGAACACAGGGCTACTATGGCTACACCTTC.

The CDR3 bases are TGTGCCACAAGGGTGGATAATGAAAAACTGTTTTTT. This translates into CATRVDNEKLFF. V and J are TRBV2 and TRBJ1-4; D is undetermined. The length of the CDR3 is 12 residues. V gave up 10 bases and J gave up 4 bases, with 10 bases separating them. Germline lookup yields CDR1 SNHLY and CDR2 FYNNEI.

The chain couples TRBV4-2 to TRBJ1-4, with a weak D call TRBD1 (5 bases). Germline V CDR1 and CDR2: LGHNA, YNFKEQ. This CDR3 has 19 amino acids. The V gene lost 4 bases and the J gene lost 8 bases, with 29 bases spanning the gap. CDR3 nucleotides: TGTGCCAGCAGCCTCCCCCTCAGAGGGGACCTGGCGGAGAGGGAAAAACTGTTTTTT. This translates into CASSLPLRGDLAEREKLFF.

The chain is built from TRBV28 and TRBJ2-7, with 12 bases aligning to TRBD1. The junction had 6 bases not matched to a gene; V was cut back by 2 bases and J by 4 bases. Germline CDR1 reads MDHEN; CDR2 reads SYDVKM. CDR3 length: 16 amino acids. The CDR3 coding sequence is TGTGCCAGCAGTTTAACCGGGACAGGGGGCAGGTACGAGCAGTACTTC. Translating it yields CASSLTGTGGRYEQYF.

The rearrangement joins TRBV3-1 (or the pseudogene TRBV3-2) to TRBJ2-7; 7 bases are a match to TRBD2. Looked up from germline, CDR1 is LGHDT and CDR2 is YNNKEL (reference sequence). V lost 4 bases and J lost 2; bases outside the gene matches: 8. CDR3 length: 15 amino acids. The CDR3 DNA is TGTGCCAGCAGCCGGGGTCGCGGGAGTACCTACGAGCAGTACTTC. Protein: CASSRGRGSTYEQYF.

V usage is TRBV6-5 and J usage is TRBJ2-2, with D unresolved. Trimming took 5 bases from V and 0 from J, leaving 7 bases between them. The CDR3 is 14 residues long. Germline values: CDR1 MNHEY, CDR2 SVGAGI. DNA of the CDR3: TGTGCCAGCAGTCCGGTGACGAACACCGGGGAGCTGTTTTTT. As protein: CASSPVTNTGELFF.

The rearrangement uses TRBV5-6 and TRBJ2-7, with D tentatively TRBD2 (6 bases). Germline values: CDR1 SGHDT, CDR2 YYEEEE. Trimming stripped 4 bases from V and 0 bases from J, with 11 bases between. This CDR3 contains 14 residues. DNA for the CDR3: TGTGCCAGCAGCCCGGGGACTGACTCCTACGAGCAGTACTTC. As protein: CASSPGTDSYEQYF.